The 18 T cell receptor beta chains presented below share a single source sample, sequenced in a study of blood T cell repertoires in COVID-19. Profiled with immunoSEQ multiplex PCR; TCRdb holds only in-frame clones, not every one. This table has about 220,000 clones, around 85% appearing once. Material for sequencing was peripheral blood. These receptors were collected from a woman in her 70s with COVID-19, enrolled during active disease.

The CDR3 coding sequence is TGTGCCAGTAGTATCGACAGGAGCACTGAAGCTTTCTTT. The encoded protein is CASSIDRSTEAFF. The chain recombines TRBV19 with TRBJ1-1, with a weak D call TRBD1 (6 bases). The V gene lost 3 bases and the J gene lost 4 bases, with 9 bases spanning the gap. The length of the CDR3 is 13 residues. The germline V gene encodes CDR1 LNHDA and CDR2 SQIVND (reference sequence).

This sequence joins TRBV5-1 and TRBJ1-2; 7 nucleotides line up with TRBD1. V was clipped by 0 bases and J by 7 bases; unmatched bases: 6. The CDR3 loop spans 14 amino acids. The germline V gene encodes CDR1 SGHRS and CDR2 YFSETQ. CDR3 sequence (DNA): TGCGCCAGCAGCTTGGGACAGGGTCGGTCTGGCTACACCTTC. Encoded protein: CASSLGQGRSGYTF.

This chain uses TRBV13 with TRBJ2-7, with TRBD2 identical over 12 bases. This CDR3 is 14 amino acids long. V gave up 7 bases and J gave up 10 bases; unmatched junction bases: 11. Germline assignment: CDR1 PRHDT and CDR2 FYEKMQ (reference sequence). This chain's CDR3 is CASTSLAGGEDQYF. The CDR3 coding sequence is TGTGCCAGCACCTCACTAGCGGGAGGCGAGGACCAGTACTTC.

This chain links TRBV7-2 with TRBJ2-1, with TRBD2 identical over 12 bases. The CDR3 is 16 residues long. Germline V gives CDR1 SGHTA, CDR2 FQGNSA. V shed 4 bases, J shed 8 bases, and the junction held 9 bases outside the gene matches. This CDR3 is CASSSRLAGAFYEQFF. The CDR3 region has the DNA TGTGCCAGCAGCTCTCGACTAGCGGGAGCTTTTTATGAGCAGTTCTTC.

This chain joins TRBV6-5 and TRBJ1-5; 10 nucleotides align to TRBD1. Per the germline V gene, CDR1 is MNHEY and CDR2 is SVGAGI. The CDR3 is 14 residues long. The junction had 6 bases not matched to a gene; V was cut back by 9 bases and J by 4 bases. This CDR3 reads CASRGQGRNQPQHF. The CDR3 DNA follows: TGTGCCAGTAGGGGACAGGGGCGAAATCAGCCCCAGCATTTT.

The chain links TRBV14 to TRBJ2-1, with TRBD1 identical over 8 bases. The CDR3 consists of 19 residues. V was pared by 4 bases and J by 8 bases, with 22 bases of the junction left unmatched. Germline CDR1 reads SGHDN; CDR2 reads FVKESK. The CDR3 sequence is CASSPKAPSLRGLSDEQFF. The CDR3 coding sequence is TGTGCCAGCAGCCCCAAAGCCCCTAGCCTCAGGGGGCTTAGCGATGAGCAGTTCTTC.

The chain is built from TRBV4-2 and TRBJ1-2; 11 bases map to TRBD1. CDR3 size: 16 residues. Germline V gives CDR1 LGHNA, CDR2 YNFKEQ. J lost 0 bases, V lost 8 bases, and 8 bases had no gene match. The CDR3 loop reads CASARDRGLANYGYTF. DNA of the CDR3: TGTGCCAGCGCACGGGACAGGGGGTTAGCTAACTATGGCTACACCTTC.

This clone was observed a single time. The chain recombines TRBV5-5 with TRBJ2-1; D gene uncertain. V was shortened by 4 bases and J by 2 bases, with 13 bases between the two germline ends. CDR1 SGHKS and CDR2 YYEKEE come from the germline V gene (reference sequence). The CDR3 covers 15 residues. The CDR3 sequence is CASSLPSLAYNEQFF. CDR3 in DNA: TGTGCCAGCAGCCTACCCTCCCTTGCCTACAATGAGCAGTTCTTC.

V usage is TRBV2 and J usage is TRBJ2-3; TRBD1 agrees at 11 bases. This CDR3 region has 13 residues. The V gene's germline CDR1 is SNHLY and CDR2 FYNNEI. With 11 bases clipped from V and 6 bases from J, the junction kept 7 bases outside the gene matches. The CDR3 is CADGQGAGDTQYF. The CDR3 DNA reads TGTGCCGACGGACAGGGGGCAGGTGATACGCAGTATTTT. Together with reference TRBV2 and TRBJ2-3, the CDR3 gives the full variable domain: EPEVTQTPSHQVTQMGQEVILRCVPISNHLYFYWYRQILGQKVEFLVSFYNNEISEKSEIFDDQFSVERPDGSNFTLKIRSTKLEDSAMYFCADGQGAGDTQYFGPGTRLTVL.

This chain uses TRBV5-1 with TRBJ1-5; D not certain. The length of the CDR3 is 14 residues. The germline gives CDR1 SGHRS, CDR2 YFSETQ. Between the trimmed V and J ends, which lost 4 bases and 1 base, there was a span of 9 bases. The chain's CDR3 is CASSPSPSNQPQHF. The DNA for the CDR3 is TGCGCCAGCAGCCCATCCCCCAGCAATCAGCCCCAGCATTTT.

This chain links TRBV5-6 with TRBJ2-3, with TRBD2 matching 9 bases. This CDR3 has 16 residues. V lost 0 bases to trimming and J lost 2 bases; unmatched junction nucleotides: 4. Germline V gene data show CDR1 as SGHDT and CDR2 as YYEEEE. The CDR3 sequence is CASSLDLAGNTDTQYF. In nucleotides, the CDR3 is TGTGCCAGCAGCTTGGATCTAGCGGGAAACACAGATACGCAGTATTTT.

This clone was counted between two and nine times. This sequence joins TRBV2 and TRBJ1-6; tentative D call: TRBD1 (6 bases). The CDR3 extends over 15 amino acids. Germline CDR1 SNHLY, CDR2 FYNNEI. V was pared by 4 bases and J by 2 bases, with 9 bases between. Written as DNA, the CDR3 is TGTGCCAGCAGTGGGGGGCGCCCCTATAATTCACCCCTCCACTTT. The encoded protein is CASSGGRPYNSPLHF.

The genes are TRBV7-2 and TRBJ2-3, with 8 bases matching TRBD2. V trimming: 11 bases; J trimming: 4 bases; junction bases outside the gene matches: 11. The CDR3 runs to 14 residues. The V gene's germline CDR1 is SGHTA and CDR2 FQGNSA. The CDR3 bases are TGTGCCTGCCCGAGGGCGGGGGGTGCAGATACGCAGTATTTT. Its protein is CACPRAGGADTQYF.

The V gene is TRBV7-9, the J gene TRBJ1-2, with a possible D match to TRBD1 (5 bases). The V end was cut by 1 base, the J end by 8 bases, with 14 bases between. Germline CDR1 reads SEHNR; CDR2 reads FQNEAQ (reference sequence). The length of the CDR3 is 14 residues. CDR3 DNA sequence: TGTGCCAGCAGCTTAGTTTACAGGCTTGGGGGCTACACCTTC. This gives the protein CASSLVYRLGGYTF.

The rearrangement joins TRBV9 to TRBJ1-3, with a possible D match to TRBD1 (5 bases). The CDR3 is 19 residues long. Germline CDR1 reads SGDLS; CDR2 reads YYNGEE. V was shortened by 3 bases and J by 4 bases, with 26 bases between the two germline ends. CDR3 protein: CASSDLTKGHTSRGNTIYF. CDR3 nucleotides: TGTGCCAGCAGCGATCTTACCAAAGGACACACCTCCCGAGGAAACACCATATATTTT.

The chain is built from TRBV5-1 and TRBJ2-1; 9 nucleotides align to TRBD2. Trimming took 2 bases from V and 8 from J; bases not matched to a gene: 8. The CDR3 is 15 residues long. Per germline, CDR1 SGHRS and CDR2 YFSETQ. This CDR3 is CASSLRLAARHEQFF. CDR3 in DNA: TGCGCCAGCAGCTTAAGACTAGCGGCCCGGCATGAGCAGTTCTTC.

The chain's CDR3 is CASSQPPSDTQYF. DNA for the CDR3: TGTGCCAGCAGCCAACCCCCGTCGGATACGCAGTATTTT. This chain connects TRBV4-2 to TRBJ2-3; D is uncertain. Germline values: CDR1 LGHNA, CDR2 YNFKEQ. The CDR3 covers 13 residues. V was clipped by 2 bases and J by 6 bases, with 9 bases between them.

In its sample, this clone was seen a few times. V usage is TRBV5-1 and J usage is TRBJ2-3; 7 bases fit TRBD2. Germline lookup yields CDR1 SGHRS and CDR2 YFSETQ. V was clipped by 0 bases and J by 0 bases; unmatched bases: 4. CDR3 length: 16 residues. The CDR3 region is CASSLDARGSTDTQYF. The CDR3 DNA reads TGCGCCAGCAGCTTGGATGCGCGGGGGAGCACAGATACGCAGTATTTT.